This TCR beta chain is from a study of blood T cell repertoires in COVID-19. Study-level background: Acute-phase and convalescent COVID-19 samples originated in the United States, Italy and Spain. T cells, B-cell-depleted T cells, or PBMCs provided the cDNA or gDNA that served as material.

Original analysis: Amplified reference gene primers provided the basis for estimating nucleated cell counts. Some clones are missing from TCRdb's copy, which holds only in-frame ones; the method was immunoSEQ multiplex PCR. For V, J and clone size, that table is used; D and trimming come from the DNA. The table shows a few hundred thousand clones, with 86% occurring only once. Losses at the gene ends were 0 bases for V and 5 bases for J; bases not matched to a gene: 1. The CDR3 loop spans 14 amino acids. Looked up from germline, CDR1 is MNHEY and CDR2 is SVGAGI. The rearrangement links TRBV6-5 to TRBJ1-1, with TRBD1 matching over 9 bases. The sequencing input was peripheral blood. The sequence came from a woman under 40 with active or convalescent COVID-19. CDR3 in amino acids: CASSYSGTGTEAFF. The CDR3 DNA reads as TGTGCCAGCAGTTACTCCGGGACAGGGACTGAAGCTTTCTTT.